This T cell receptor (beta chain) came from a study of beta chain features in type 1 diabetes. Whole-study findings and limits: Diminished insertions and augmented deletions at VDJ junctions characterized type 1 diabetes patients. A moderate, significant TCRB CDR3 shortening appeared in type 1 diabetes across four CD4+ subsets.

Expressed TCRB transcripts got sequenced, as all isolated RNA was reverse transcribed. Measured with immunoSEQ multiplex PCR; TCRdb has only the in-frame clones, and not every one. This sample has over 500,000 clones, with roughly 16% found just once. V gave up 6 bases and J gave up 3 bases, with 18 bases separating them. The germline V gene encodes CDR1 SGHAT and CDR2 FQNNGV. CDR3 size: 15 residues. Blood was collected once per donor into heparin, averaging about 0.12 L. Markers CD45RO/CCR7/CD25/CD127/CD95/CD27 served to sort CD4+ naive, central memory, regulatory and stem cell-like memory cells. This clone has only a few counts. Its antigen is unidentified.

This clonotype was obtained from a man between 18 and 35 years old in good health. The chain links TRBV11-2 to TRBJ2-7, with D perhaps TRBD2 (6 bases). Specimen: naive CD4+ T cells from blood. In DNA, the CDR3 is TGTGCCAGCAGATCACTTAAGGGCGGGGACTACGAGCAGTACTTC. It is translated as CASRSLKGGDYEQYF.